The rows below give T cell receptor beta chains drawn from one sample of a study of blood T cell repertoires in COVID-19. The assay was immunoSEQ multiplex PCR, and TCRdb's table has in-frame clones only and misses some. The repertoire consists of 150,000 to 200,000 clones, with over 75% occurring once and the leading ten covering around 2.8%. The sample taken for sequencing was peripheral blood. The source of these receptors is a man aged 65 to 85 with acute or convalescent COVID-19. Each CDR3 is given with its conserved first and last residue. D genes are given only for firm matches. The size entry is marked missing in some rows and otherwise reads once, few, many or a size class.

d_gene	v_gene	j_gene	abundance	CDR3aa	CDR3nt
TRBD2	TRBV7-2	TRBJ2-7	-	CASSLDGTRGEQYF	TGTGCCAGCAGCTTAGACGGGACTAGAGGCGAGCAGTACTTC
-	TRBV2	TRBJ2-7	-	CASSGGRISYEQYF	TGTGCCAGCAGTGGCGGTAGGATCTCCTACGAGCAGTACTTC
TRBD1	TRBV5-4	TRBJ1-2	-	CASSLDRDRVSGYTF	TGTGCCAGCAGCTTGGACCGGGACAGGGTCTCTGGCTACACCTTC
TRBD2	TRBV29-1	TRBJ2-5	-	CSVLSSGSGTQYF	TGCAGCGTTCTCTCTAGCGGGAGCGGGACCCAGTACTTC
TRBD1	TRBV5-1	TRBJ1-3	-	CASSFGQGTGNTIYF	TGCGCCAGCAGCTTTGGACAGGGGACTGGAAACACCATATATTTT
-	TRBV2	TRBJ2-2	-	CASREQGIGTGELFF	TGTGCCAGCAGAGAACAGGGTATTGGCACCGGGGAGCTGTTTTTT
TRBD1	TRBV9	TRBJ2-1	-	CASSSGQGAWSYNEQFF	TGTGCCAGCAGCTCCGGACAGGGGGCTTGGTCCTACAATGAGCAGTTCTTC
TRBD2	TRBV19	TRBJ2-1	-	CASSPRTSGGIRSYNEQFF	TGTGCCAGTAGTCCACGGACTAGCGGGGGAATTCGGTCCTACAATGAGCAGTTCTTC
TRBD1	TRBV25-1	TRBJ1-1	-	CASSDRQGTRMNTEAFF	TGTGCCAGCAGTGACCGACAGGGTACACGCATGAACACTGAAGCTTTCTTT
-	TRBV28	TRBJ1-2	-	CASSLSQFHYGYTF	TGTGCCAGCAGTTTATCCCAATTCCACTATGGCTACACCTTC
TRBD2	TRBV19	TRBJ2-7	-	CASSPGLAGFVQYF	TGTGCCAGTAGCCCGGGACTAGCGGGCTTCGTGCAGTACTTC
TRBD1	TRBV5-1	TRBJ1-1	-	CASSLGPGQGAGTEAFF	TGCGCCAGCAGCTTGGGTCCTGGACAGGGGGCAGGTACTGAAGCTTTCTTT
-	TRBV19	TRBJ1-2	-	CASSIRGPNYGYTF	TGTGCCAGTAGTATCAGGGGCCCTAACTATGGCTACACCTTC
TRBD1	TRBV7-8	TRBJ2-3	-	CASSLDRPRTDTQYF	TGTGCCAGCAGCCTGGACAGGCCGCGCACAGATACGCAGTATTTT
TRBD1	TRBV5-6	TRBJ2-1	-	CASSLRGTGWDDEQFF	TGTGCCAGCAGCTTACGAGGGACAGGGTGGGACGATGAGCAGTTCTTC
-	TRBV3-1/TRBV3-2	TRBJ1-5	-	CASSPRLGSHQPQHF	TGTGCCAGCAGCCCCCGGCTAGGCTCTCATCAGCCCCAGCATTTT
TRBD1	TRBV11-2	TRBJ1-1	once	CASSLSRQGTEAFF	TGTGCCAGCAGCCTGAGTCGACAGGGTACCGAAGCTTTCTTT